Following are 11 T cell receptor beta chains from one sample sequenced in a study of human T cells and chemical hapten exposure. MiXCR, run by TCRdb on the RACE reads, gives a single entry per CDR3 protein. The sample carries about 380,000 distinct CDR3 sequences, 5% to 6.5% recorded once. Time point noted: pre-sensitization, week 0. Specified treatment: therapeutic diphenylcyclopropenone sensitization with weekly scalp DPC. The input for sequencing was whole blood, taken in connection with sensitization to the hapten diphenylcyclopropenone (DPC). The receptors shown here come from a woman in her 50s with alopecia areata. Some clones in this sample may be carry-over from other donors' samples.

This clonotype was observed a few times. This chain joins TRBV20-1 and TRBJ1-2; 7 positions match TRBD1. Germline trimming cut 3 bases from V and 1 base from J; bases unmatched to any gene: 5. Germline values: CDR1 DFQATT, CDR2 SNEGSKA (reference sequence). This CDR3 spans 14 amino acids. The CDR3 spells CSASKGAINYGYTF. Here the CDR3 DNA reads TGCAGTGCTAGTAAGGGGGCGATTAACTATGGCTACACCTTC.

Many counts were recorded for this clonotype. The V gene is TRBV5-1, the J gene TRBJ2-1, with 7 bases that match TRBD2. The CDR3 runs to 13 residues. Germline CDR1 is SGHRS and CDR2 is YFSETQ. J lost 9 bases, V lost 1 base, and 4 bases had no gene match. As DNA, the CDR3 is TGCGCCAGCAGCTTGTCGGGGGAGGGTGAGCAGTTCTTC. Translating it yields CASSLSGEGEQFF.

The chain combines TRBV2 with TRBJ1-2, with D maybe TRBD1 (6 bases). Germline V gene lookup returns CDR1 SNHLY and CDR2 FYNNEI. The V gene lost 8 bases and the J gene lost 5 bases, with 18 bases spanning the gap. The CDR3 spans 14 residues. CDR3 sequence reads: CASGGFAGEYGYTF. In DNA, the CDR3 is TGTGCCAGCGGGGGTTTCGCAGGGGAATATGGCTACACCTTC.

This clonotype came up many times. This sequence joins TRBV6-1 and TRBJ1-5, with TRBD1 as a possible D gene (6 bases). Trimming removed 3 bases at V and 2 bases at J, with 8 bases between. CDR1 MNHNS and CDR2 SASEGT come from the germline V gene. The CDR3 runs 14 residues. CDR3 residues: CASSDNRGNQPQHF. The CDR3 DNA is TGTGCCAGCAGTGACAACAGGGGCAATCAGCCCCAGCATTTT.

V gene TRBV7-6 combines with J gene TRBJ1-6; D is uncertain. This CDR3 region has 16 residues. The V end lost 5 bases, the J end lost 0 bases, and 11 bases lay between the germline ends. Germline CDR1 reads SGHVS; CDR2 reads FNYEAQ. Here the CDR3 DNA reads TGTGCCAGCAGCCCCCGGGCGAGCTCCTATAATTCACCCCTCCACTTT. Its translation: CASSPRASSYNSPLHF.

This clonotype was seen repeatedly, ten times or more. This chain links TRBV27 with TRBJ2-4; no clear D. The germline gives CDR1 MNHEY, CDR2 SMNVEV (reference sequence). V was shortened by 6 bases and J by 1 base, with 10 bases between the two germline ends. The CDR3 has 14 residues. For the CDR3, the DNA is TGTGCCAGCAGCCCGGTGGTGGCCAAAAACATTCAGTACTTC. Translated, it gives CASSPVVAKNIQYF.

This clonotype was seen ten or more times. The V call is TRBV7-2, the J call TRBJ1-6; TRBD1 might be the D (5 bases). CDR1 is SGHTA and CDR2 is FQGNSA in the germline V gene. V was trimmed by 0 bases and J by 7 bases, leaving 7 bases between them. The CDR3 runs 14 residues. Here the CDR3 DNA reads TGTGCCAGCAGCTTAGCAGGGGAGAATTCACCCCTCCACTTT. The encoded protein is CASSLAGENSPLHF.

This clonotype was seen ten or more times. This sequence joins TRBV18 and TRBJ1-5; no clear D gene. V shed 0 bases and J shed 4 bases, with 10 bases lying between them. Germline V gives CDR1 KGHSH, CDR2 LQKENI. CDR3 length equals 15 residues. CDR3 in DNA: TGTGCCAGCTCACCACCGGGTTTAGGGAATCAGCCCCAGCATTTT. This codes for CASSPPGLGNQPQHF. The complete variable domain, with remaining parts taken from reference TRBV18 and TRBJ1-5, reads NAGVMQNPRHLVRRRGQEARLRCSPMKGHSHVYWYRQLPEEGLKFMVYLQKENIIDESGMPKERFSAEFPKEGPSILRIQQVVRGDSAAYFCASSPPGLGNQPQHFGDGTRLSIL.

This clonotype was detected a few times. The genes are TRBV28 and TRBJ2-7; 9 nucleotides line up with TRBD1. V shed 7 bases and J 5 bases; nucleotides not matched to a gene: 9. CDR1 is MDHEN and CDR2 is SYDVKM in the germline V gene. This CDR3 has 14 residues. CDR3 in amino acids: CASIVQGARNEQYF. CDR3 in DNA: TGTGCCAGCATCGTACAGGGGGCGAGAAACGAGCAGTACTTC.

This clonotype has ten or more counts. The chain combines TRBV20-1 with TRBJ2-2, with D perhaps matching TRBD1 (5 bases). V was trimmed by 5 bases and J by 5 bases, leaving 18 bases between them. Germline CDR1 DFQATT, CDR2 SNEGSKA (reference sequence). The CDR3 is 15 amino acids. CDR3 sequence reads: CSAPFGARTTGELFF. In nucleotides, the CDR3 is TGCAGTGCTCCCTTTGGAGCCAGGACAACCGGGGAGCTGTTTTTT.

This clonotype was picked up many times. The rearrangement uses TRBV28 and TRBJ2-7; 8 nucleotides agree with TRBD1. The CDR3 extends over 15 amino acids. The V segment lost 5 bases and the J segment 7 bases; nucleotides outside the gene matches: 13. CDR1 is MDHEN and CDR2 is SYDVKM in the germline V gene. This chain's CDR3 is CASSTPGTGTFEQYF. As DNA, the CDR3 is TGTGCCAGCAGTACCCCCGGGACAGGAACCTTTGAGCAGTACTTC.